The 18 T cell receptor beta chains in this list originate from one sample, sequenced in a study of CD8+CD57+ T cells in acquired aplastic anemia. Patients included in sequencing had previously demonstrated CD8+CD57+ cell expansion by flow cytometry. The template for TCR beta VDJ and CDR3 sequence profiling was genomic DNA. TCRdb independently ran MiXCR on the reads; one entry per CDR3 protein. The data hold fewer than 200,000 distinct CDR3 sequences, with 71% observed a single time. Sequenced material: sorted CD4+, CD8+, or CD8+CD57+ T cells (not recorded which) from PBMCs. The origin of the receptors is a human donor with aplastic anemia.

The CDR3 DNA sequence: TGTGCCAGCAGCCAAGACCACGAGCAGTACTTC. It translates to CASSQDHEQYF. The V gene is TRBV7-2, the J gene TRBJ2-7, with D hard to call. Trimming took off 5 bases at V and 5 bases at J, with 7 bases between the two ends. The CDR3 is 11 amino acids. Germline V CDR1 and CDR2: SGHTA, FQGNSA.

The gene calls are TRBV7-8 and TRBJ1-1; D is unclear. V was clipped by 0 bases and J by 8 bases, with 10 bases between them. Germline-derived CDR1 and CDR2 are SGHVS and FQNEAQ. CDR3 length equals 13 residues. In nucleotides, the CDR3 is TGTGCCAGCAGCTTAGCGCTATCTGGAGAAGCTTTCTTT. It yields the protein CASSLALSGEAFF.

This clonotype was counted a single time. The genes are TRBV5-1 and TRBJ2-7; 8 nucleotides align to TRBD1. J gave up 6 bases and V 5 bases, and 4 bases lay outside the gene matches. The V gene's germline CDR1 is SGHRS and CDR2 YFSETQ. The CDR3 is 12 amino acids. CDR3 in DNA: TGCGCCAGCAGTGAAACAGGGGGCGAGCAGTACGTC. Amino acid sequence: CASSETGGEQYV.

The V gene is TRBV24-1, the J gene TRBJ2-3; unclear D gene. The V and J ends lost 5 bases and 5 bases respectively, with 4 bases between them. Germline assignment: CDR1 KGHDR and CDR2 SFDVKD. This CDR3 is 11 amino acids long. CDR3 region: CATSVRDTQYF. The DNA for the CDR3 is TGTGCCACCAGTGTAAGAGATACGCAGTATTTT.

In this sample, this clonotype turned up a few times. This sequence joins TRBV20-1 and TRBJ2-7; either TRBD1 or TRBD2 may supply D (6 bases each). Germline V gene sequence: CDR1 DFQATT, CDR2 SNEGSKA (reference sequence). The ends were cut back, 0 bases at V and 6 bases at J, with 21 bases in the middle. CDR3 length equals 16 residues. DNA for the CDR3: TGCAGTGCTAGAGATCAGGGCGGGAAGGGGGGTACCGAGCAGTACTTC. Translating gives CSARDQGGKGGTEQYF.

This clonotype turned up a few times. The chain couples TRBV10-3 to TRBJ2-3, with TRBD2 identical over 7 bases. The CDR3 consists of 13 residues. CDR1 and CDR2 from the germline V gene are ENHRY and SYGVKD. Trimming at V came to 10 bases and at J to 4 bases, leaving 8 bases not matched to a gene. CDR3 nucleotides: TGTGCCACCCTCGAGGGGAGGGCAGATACGCAGTATTTT. Amino acids: CATLEGRADTQYF.

This clonotype was counted a few times. V is TRBV11-2 and J is TRBJ2-7; 10 bases line up with TRBD1. CDR3 size: 15 residues. Unmatched junction bases numbered 5, after V lost 4 bases and J lost 2 bases. CDR1 SGHAT and CDR2 FQNNGV come from the germline V gene. The CDR3 nucleotides are TGTGCCAGCAGCTGGCGAGGACAGGGGGCCTACGAGCAGTACTTC. The encoded protein is CASSWRGQGAYEQYF.

This sequence joins TRBV2 and TRBJ2-3; D is unresolved. In germline, CDR1 is SNHLY, CDR2 FYNNEI. CDR3 length: 12 residues. V gave up 7 bases and J gave up 4 bases, with 9 bases separating them. The CDR3 is CASIIPADTQYF. The CDR3 region has the DNA TGTGCCAGCATAATACCGGCAGATACGCAGTATTTT.

V usage is TRBV7-3 and J usage is TRBJ2-1, with D unresolved. V was shortened by 3 bases and J by 16 bases, with 10 bases between the two germline ends. There are 10 residues in the CDR3. Germline V gene lookup returns CDR1 SGHTA and CDR2 FQGTGA. CDR3 amino acids: CASSFPFGFF. The DNA of the CDR3 is TGTGCCAGCAGCTTCCCATTTGGCTTCTTC.

This rearrangement joins TRBV20-1 to TRBJ2-1; a possible D gene is TRBD2 (6 bases). Germline CDR1 reads DFQATT; CDR2 reads SNEGSKA (reference sequence). CDR3 size: 16 residues. As DNA, the CDR3 is TGCAGCGCAGCCTCCGGGGGAGCAGGGTTCTACAATGAGCAGTTCTTC. Its translation is CSAASGGAGFYNEQFF.

By sample share, this clonotype is medium-sized. The J gene is TRBJ2-2, the V gene TRBV6-4; TRBD1 matches 9 bases. Unmatched junction bases numbered 0, after V lost 4 bases and J lost 3 bases. The CDR3 length is 14 residues. Per the germline V gene, CDR1 is MRHNA and CDR2 is SNTAGT. The CDR3 reads CASSGTGDTGELFF. In DNA, the CDR3 is TGTGCCAGCAGTGGGACAGGGGACACCGGGGAGCTGTTTTTT.

The gene calls are TRBV15 and TRBJ1-6, with D possibly being TRBD1 (5 bases). The CDR3 covers 17 residues. V lost 0 bases and J 9 bases, leaving 18 bases between the germline ends. Per germline, CDR1 LNHNV and CDR2 YYDKDF (reference sequence). CDR3 nucleotides: TGTGCCACCAGCAGAGATTATCATGGGGCTTTATCTTCACCCCTCCACTTT. Protein: CATSRDYHGALSSPLHF. Variable domain in full (rest from reference TRBV15 and TRBJ1-6): DAMVIQNPRYQVTQFGKPVTLSCSQTLNHNVMYWYQQKSSQAPKLLFHYYDKDFNNEADTPDNFQSRRPNTSFCFLDIRSPGLGDTAMYLCATSRDYHGALSSPLHFGNGTRLTVT.

The V and J genes are TRBV2 and TRBJ2-1; D call uncertain. V lost 6 bases to trimming and J lost 13 bases, with 19 bases between them. The CDR3 totals 13 residues. Looked up from germline, CDR1 is SNHLY and CDR2 is FYNNEI. CDR3 nucleotide sequence: TGTGCCAGCAGGGCCGACACGCTCGGTAATCAGTTCTTC. This sequence encodes CASRADTLGNQFF.

This clonotype was found once. The chain joins TRBV14 to TRBJ2-3, with D unclear. The CDR3 contains 16 residues. The V and J ends lost 0 bases and 3 bases respectively, with 13 bases between them. Germline loops: CDR1 SGHDN, CDR2 FVKESK. CDR3 region: CASSQDLHLATDTQYF. The CDR3 DNA is TGTGCCAGCAGCCAAGATCTGCACCTTGCGACAGATACGCAGTATTTT.

The chain uses TRBV7-9 and TRBJ2-7; D might be TRBD2 (6 bases). Germline CDR1 is SEHNR and CDR2 is FQNEAQ (reference sequence). CDR3 length: 14 amino acids. V dropped 5 bases and J dropped 3 bases, with 14 bases sitting between them. The CDR3 nucleotides are TGTGCCAGCAGCCCAGGCGGGGTAGGCTACGAGCAGTACTTC. Encoded protein: CASSPGGVGYEQYF.

The rearrangement uses TRBV5-1 and TRBJ2-7; D gene ambiguous. V was pared by 0 bases and J by 0 bases, with 13 bases between. The CDR3 totals 16 residues. CDR1 is SGHRS, CDR2 YFSETQ, per germline. The CDR3 spells CASSLGPETLSYEQYF. CDR3 nucleotide sequence: TGCGCCAGCAGCTTGGGGCCAGAGACCCTCTCCTACGAGCAGTACTTC.

The chain employs TRBV10-3 and TRBJ1-1; unclear D gene. V lost 1 base and J 1 base, leaving 7 bases between the germline ends. The CDR3 totals 14 residues. CDR1 and CDR2 (germline): ENHRY, SYGVKD. As DNA, the CDR3 is TGTGCCATCAGTGAGTTGAGTTCGAACACTGAAGCTTTCTTT. Its translation: CAISELSSNTEAFF.

The V and J genes are TRBV7-4 and TRBJ2-7; 7 bases agree with TRBD1. V lost 10 bases to trimming and J lost 0 bases; unmatched junction nucleotides: 6. Germline CDR1 is SGHVT and CDR2 is SQSDAQ. CDR3 length: 13 amino acids. This chain's CDR3 is CATTPGGSYEQYV. The CDR3 DNA reads TGTGCCACCACTCCAGGGGGCTCCTACGAGCAGTACGTC.